These T cell receptor beta chains were read from a single sample in a study of control samples from healthy donors and cancer patients. Assay used: immunoSEQ multiplex PCR; TCRdb lists only in-frame clones, some missing. The table lists about 100,000 clones, roughly 87% of them singletons, with 15% to 20% in the top ten. Sequencing was performed on blood. All receptors come from a woman between 45 and 65 years old in good health. CDR3s include the opening cysteine and the closing phenylalanine or tryptophan. A D gene is named only where the DNA matches it firmly. A clone size is listed for some rows: how often the clone was seen (once, few, many), or a class if it is expanded.

CASSFGHREREGYNEQFF | TGTGCCAGCAGCTTCGGGCACCGGGAGCGGGAGGGCTACAATGAGCAGTTCTTC | TRBD2 | . | TRBJ2-1 | TRBV7-3
CASSLGFETAGELFF | TGTGCCAGCAGCTTAGGATTCGAAACGGCCGGGGAGCTGTTTTTT | . | . | TRBJ2-2 | TRBV7-3
CASSLRPGAPTDTQYF | TGTGCCAGCAGCTTACGCCCAGGGGCACCCACAGATACGCAGTATTTT | . | . | TRBJ2-3 | TRBV7-3
CASSGGTEAFF | TGCGCCAGCAGTGGTGGTACCGAAGCTTTCTTT | . | . | TRBJ1-1 | TRBV10-2
CASRSGLAGEGEQFF | TGTGCCAGCAGATCGGGACTAGCGGGAGAGGGAGAGCAGTTCTTC | TRBD2 | once | TRBJ2-1 | TRBV11-2
CASRSTGSSYNEQFF | TGTGCCAGCAGATCAACTGGGAGCTCCTACAATGAGCAGTTCTTC | . | . | TRBJ2-1 | TRBV7-2
CASSLGQGRNTEAFF | TGCGCCAGCAGCTTGGGACAGGGGAGGAACACTGAAGCTTTCTTT | TRBD1 | . | TRBJ1-1 | TRBV5-1
CASSQPVGISNTEAFF | TGCGCCAGCAGCCAACCCGTCGGGATCTCGAACACTGAAGCTTTCTTT | . | . | TRBJ1-1 | TRBV4-1
CASRPGRMNGYTF | TGTGCCAGCAGACCGGGGAGGATGAACGGCTACACCTTC | . | . | TRBJ1-2 | TRBV27
CASSLEGVSHNEQFF | TGTGCCAGCAGCTTGGAAGGAGTCTCGCACAATGAGCAGTTCTTC | . | . | TRBJ2-1 | TRBV7-9
CASQPRGGLETQYF | TGTGCCAGCCAACCGAGGGGGGGCCTAGAGACCCAGTACTTC | . | . | TRBJ2-5 | TRBV6-5
CASSSTGAVGELFF | TGCGCCAGCAGCTCGACAGGGGCGGTCGGGGAGCTGTTTTTT | TRBD1 | . | TRBJ2-2 | TRBV5-1
CASSLSTWETQYF | TGTGCCAGCAGCTTAAGTACGTGGGAGACCCAGTACTTC | . | . | TRBJ2-5 | TRBV7-3
CASSQLTGLDQPQHF | TGCGCCAGCAGCCAACTGACAGGCCTAGATCAGCCCCAGCATTTT | . | . | TRBJ1-5 | TRBV4-1
CAWSPGANEQFF | TGTGCCTGGAGTCCGGGGGCCAATGAGCAGTTCTTC | . | . | TRBJ2-1 | TRBV30
CAWSQGTGTEAFF | TGTGCCTGGAGTCAGGGGACGGGCACTGAAGCTTTCTTT | . | . | TRBJ1-1 | TRBV30
CASSYDLAAVTDTQYF | TGTGCCAGCAGTTACGACCTAGCGGCCGTCACAGATACGCAGTATTTT | TRBD2 | . | TRBJ2-3 | TRBV6-2/TRBV6-3
CASSELTSPNYGYTF | TGTGCCAGCAGTGAACTGACTTCACCTAACTATGGCTACACCTTC | . | . | TRBJ1-2 | TRBV6-1
CASRLDRWAEAFF | TGTGCCAGTAGGCTAGATAGGTGGGCTGAAGCTTTCTTT | . | once | TRBJ1-1 | TRBV19
CASSPPSSGNTIYF | TGTGCCAGCAGCCCCCCGAGCTCTGGAAACACCATATATTTT | . | . | TRBJ1-3 | TRBV7-9
CASSLRTGYNEKLFF | TGTGCCAGCTCACTACGGACGGGATATAATGAAAAACTGTTTTTT | . | . | TRBJ1-4 | TRBV18
CASSSGRPSTDTQYF | TGTGCCAGCAGTTCTGGACGGCCTAGCACAGATACGCAGTATTTT | . | once | TRBJ2-3 | TRBV27
CASSRTGGAEKLFF | TGTGCCAGCAGCAGGACAGGGGGTGCTGAAAAACTGTTTTTT | TRBD1 | . | TRBJ1-4 | TRBV6-5
CASSRDTLYSYNEQFF | TGTGCCAGCAGTCGGGACACCCTCTATAGCTACAATGAGCAGTTCTTC | . | . | TRBJ2-1 | TRBV6-6
CAISPSGGYGYTF | TGTGCCATCAGTCCATCAGGGGGCTATGGCTACACCTTC | TRBD1 | . | TRBJ1-2 | TRBV10-3
CASSQEGGGGGPQHF | TGCGCCAGCAGCCAAGAAGGAGGAGGAGGTGGGCCCCAGCATTTT | . | . | TRBJ1-5 | TRBV4-1
CASSPSKLAGGWDTQYF | TGTGCCAGCAGTCCCTCAAAGCTAGCGGGGGGATGGGATACGCAGTATTTT | TRBD2 | . | TRBJ2-3 | TRBV6-6
CASSGTSDEQFF | TGTGCCAGCAGCGGGACTAGCGATGAGCAGTTCTTC | TRBD2 | . | TRBJ2-1 | TRBV5-6
CSASTGTDNQPQHF | TGCAGTGCGAGTACCGGGACAGACAATCAGCCCCAGCATTTT | TRBD1 | . | TRBJ1-5 | TRBV20-1
CASSLFSHYYGYTF | TGTGCCAGCAGCTTGTTCTCTCATTACTATGGCTACACCTTC | . | . | TRBJ1-2 | TRBV5-4
CASSPPTGTPKETQYF | TGTGCCAGCAGCCCTCCGACCGGGACCCCCAAAGAGACCCAGTACTTC | . | . | TRBJ2-5 | TRBV9
CAISALAAGELFF | TGTGCCATCAGTGCGCTAGCGGCCGGGGAGCTGTTTTTT | TRBD2 | . | TRBJ2-2 | TRBV10-3
CASSLGPNTEAFF | TGTGCCAGCAGTTTGGGCCCGAACACTGAAGCTTTCTTT | . | few | TRBJ1-1 | TRBV12-3/TRBV12-4
CASNGPGRVSGTEAFF | TGTGCCAGCAATGGCCCAGGTAGGGTCTCGGGCACTGAAGCTTTCTTT | . | . | TRBJ1-1 | TRBV13
CASSGGILSYNSPLHF | TGCGCCAGCAGCGGGGGGATTTTGTCCTATAATTCACCCCTCCACTTT | . | . | TRBJ1-6 | TRBV5-1
CAWSVGHLQETQYF | TGTGCCTGGAGTGTCGGGCACTTACAAGAGACCCAGTACTTC | . | . | TRBJ2-5 | TRBV30
CASSYSLAGRQELFF | TGTGCCAGCAGTTACAGCCTAGCGGGACGGCAGGAGCTGTTTTTT | TRBD2 | . | TRBJ2-2 | TRBV6-2/TRBV6-3
CASSQGEVRRVTDTQYF | TGTGCCAGCAGCCAAGGGGAGGTCCGGAGGGTCACAGATACGCAGTATTTT | . | . | TRBJ2-3 | TRBV3-1/TRBV3-2
CSASKGEGTDTQYF | TGCAGTGCTAGTAAGGGGGAGGGGACAGATACGCAGTATTTT | . | few | TRBJ2-3 | TRBV20-1
CASSYPKGGAREAFF | TGTGCCAGCAGTTACCCAAAAGGGGGAGCCCGGGAAGCTTTCTTT | . | . | TRBJ1-1 | TRBV6-5
CASSLDRGSEKLFF | TGTGCCAGCAGCTTGGACAGGGGGAGCGAAAAACTGTTTTTT | TRBD1 | . | TRBJ1-4 | TRBV7-2
CASSLQTQPYNSPLHF | TGTGCCAGCAGCCTCCAAACCCAGCCCTATAATTCACCCCTCCACTTT | . | . | TRBJ1-6 | TRBV3-1/TRBV3-2
CASRRAGENLNEQFF | TGTGCCAGCAGGCGGGCGGGAGAGAATTTGAATGAGCAGTTCTTC | TRBD2 | once | TRBJ2-1 | TRBV25-1
CASSLLRGGGYYGYTF | TGTGCCAGCAGCTTACTAAGGGGGGGAGGGTACTATGGCTACACCTTC | . | . | TRBJ1-2 | TRBV11-2
CASSLNRASQPQHF | TGTGCCAGCAGCTTAAACAGGGCCAGTCAGCCCCAGCATTTT | . | once | TRBJ1-5 | TRBV7-8
CASSPLQNTDTQYF | TGTGCCAGTAGTCCCCTCCAAAACACAGATACGCAGTATTTT | . | . | TRBJ2-3 | TRBV19